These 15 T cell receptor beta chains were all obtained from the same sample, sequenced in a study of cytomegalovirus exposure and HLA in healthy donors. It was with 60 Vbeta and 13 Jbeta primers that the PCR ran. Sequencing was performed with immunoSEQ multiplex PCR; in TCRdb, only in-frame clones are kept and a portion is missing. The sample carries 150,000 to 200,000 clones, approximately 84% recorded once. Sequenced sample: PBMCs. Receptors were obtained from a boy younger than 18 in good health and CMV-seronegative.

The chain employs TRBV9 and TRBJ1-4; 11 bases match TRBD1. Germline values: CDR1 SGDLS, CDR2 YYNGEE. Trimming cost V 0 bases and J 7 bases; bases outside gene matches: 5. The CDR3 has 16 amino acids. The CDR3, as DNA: TGTGCCAGCAGCGTAGCTGAGGGGACAGGGGGTGAAAAACTGTTTTTT. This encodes CASSVAEGTGGEKLFF.

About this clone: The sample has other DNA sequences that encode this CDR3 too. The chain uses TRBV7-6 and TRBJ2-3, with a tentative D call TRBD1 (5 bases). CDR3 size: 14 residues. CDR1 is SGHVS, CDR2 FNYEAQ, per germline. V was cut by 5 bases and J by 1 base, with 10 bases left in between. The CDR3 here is CASSPPRGTDTQYF. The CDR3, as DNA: TGTGCCAGCAGCCCACCCAGGGGCACAGATACGCAGTATTTT.

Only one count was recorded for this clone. Here the CDR3 DNA reads TGTGCCAGCAGCCAACCCAACCTCTTCGACAGAATCGGAGGCTACACCTTC. It yields the protein CASSQPNLFDRIGGYTF. The chain recombines TRBV28 with TRBJ1-2, with a weak D call TRBD1 (5 bases). The V and J ends lost 6 bases and 8 bases respectively, with 28 bases between them. CDR1 and CDR2 (germline): MDHEN, SYDVKM. This CDR3 spans 17 amino acids.

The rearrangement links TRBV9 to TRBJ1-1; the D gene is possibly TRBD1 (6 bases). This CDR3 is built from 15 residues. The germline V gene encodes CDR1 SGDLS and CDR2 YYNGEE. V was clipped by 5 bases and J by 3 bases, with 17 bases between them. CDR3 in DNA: TGTGCCAGCAGTGATCAGGGGTTATTAGACACTGAAGCTTTCTTT. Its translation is CASSDQGLLDTEAFF.

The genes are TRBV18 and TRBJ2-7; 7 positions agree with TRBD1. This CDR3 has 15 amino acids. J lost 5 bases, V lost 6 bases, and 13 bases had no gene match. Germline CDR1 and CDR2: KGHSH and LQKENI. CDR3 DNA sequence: TGTGCCAGCTCCTTAGACAGGGACCGACCTAACGAGCAGTACTTC. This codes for CASSLDRDRPNEQYF.

The DNA of the CDR3 is TGTGCCAGCAGACCTAGCGGGAGCTCCTACAATGAGCAGTTCTTC. Translation gives CASRPSGSSYNEQFF. The J gene is TRBJ2-1, the V gene TRBV6-5, with 10 bases lining up with TRBD2. This CDR3 is 15 amino acids long. Germline CDR1 is MNHEY and CDR2 is SVGAGI. Trimming cost V 6 bases and J 0 bases; bases outside gene matches: 2.

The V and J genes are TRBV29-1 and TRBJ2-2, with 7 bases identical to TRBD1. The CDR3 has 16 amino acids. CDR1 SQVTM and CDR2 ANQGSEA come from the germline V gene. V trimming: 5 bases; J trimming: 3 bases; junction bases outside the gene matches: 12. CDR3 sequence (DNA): TGCAGCGTTACCCTACAGGGGCGACGTGACACCGGGGAGCTGTTTTTT. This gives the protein CSVTLQGRRDTGELFF.

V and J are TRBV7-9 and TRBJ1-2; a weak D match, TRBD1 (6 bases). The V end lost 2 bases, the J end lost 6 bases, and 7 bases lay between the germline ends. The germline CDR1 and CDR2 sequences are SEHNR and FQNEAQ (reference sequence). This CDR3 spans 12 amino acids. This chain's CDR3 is CASSLYRDGYTF. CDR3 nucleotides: TGTGCCAGCAGCTTATACAGGGATGGCTACACCTTC.

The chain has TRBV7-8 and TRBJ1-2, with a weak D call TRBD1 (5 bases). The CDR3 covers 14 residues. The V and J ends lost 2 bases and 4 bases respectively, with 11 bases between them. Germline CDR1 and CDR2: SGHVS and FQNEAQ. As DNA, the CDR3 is TGTGCCAGCAGCTTACTGACAGAGGTCTATGGCTACACCTTC. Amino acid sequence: CASSLLTEVYGYTF.

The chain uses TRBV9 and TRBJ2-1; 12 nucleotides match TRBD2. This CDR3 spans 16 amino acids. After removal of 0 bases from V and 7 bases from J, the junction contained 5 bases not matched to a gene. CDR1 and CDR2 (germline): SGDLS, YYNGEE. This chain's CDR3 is CASSVELAGGYNEQFF. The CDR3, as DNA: TGTGCCAGCAGCGTAGAGCTAGCGGGAGGGTATAATGAGCAGTTCTTC.

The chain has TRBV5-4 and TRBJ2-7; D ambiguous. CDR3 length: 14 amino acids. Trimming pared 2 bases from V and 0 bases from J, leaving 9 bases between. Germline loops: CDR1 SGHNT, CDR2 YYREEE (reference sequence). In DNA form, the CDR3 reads TGTGCCAGCAGCTTCGGGTATGGCTCCTACGAGCAGTACTTC. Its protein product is CASSFGYGSYEQYF.

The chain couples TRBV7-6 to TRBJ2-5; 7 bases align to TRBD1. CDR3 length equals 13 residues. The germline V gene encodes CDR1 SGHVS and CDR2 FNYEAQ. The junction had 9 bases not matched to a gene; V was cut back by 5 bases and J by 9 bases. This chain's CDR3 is CASSVSGGPAQYF. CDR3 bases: TGTGCCAGCAGCGTATCAGGGGGTCCGGCCCAGTACTTC.

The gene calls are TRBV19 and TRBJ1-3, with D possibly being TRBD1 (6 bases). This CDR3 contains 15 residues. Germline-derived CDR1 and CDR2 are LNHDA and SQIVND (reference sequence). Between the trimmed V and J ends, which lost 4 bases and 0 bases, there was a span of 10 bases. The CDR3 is CASSNTGSSGNTIYF. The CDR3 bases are TGTGCCAGTAGTAACACAGGGAGCTCTGGAAACACCATATATTTT.

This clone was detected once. CDR3 bases: TGCAGCGTTGGGGCCGGGACAGGGGTTAATGAGCAGTTCTTC. Its protein is CSVGAGTGVNEQFF. This sequence joins TRBV29-1 and TRBJ2-1, with 10 bases fitting TRBD1. The CDR3 is 14 residues long. Germline CDR1 and CDR2: SQVTM and ANQGSEA. V lost 4 bases and J lost 7; bases outside the gene matches: 7.

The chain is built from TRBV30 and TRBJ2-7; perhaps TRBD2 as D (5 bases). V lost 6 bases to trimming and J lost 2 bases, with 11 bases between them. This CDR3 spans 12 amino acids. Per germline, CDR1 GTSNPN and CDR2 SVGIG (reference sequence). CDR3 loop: CACEYGTYEQYF. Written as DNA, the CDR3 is TGTGCCTGCGAATACGGGACCTACGAGCAGTACTTC.